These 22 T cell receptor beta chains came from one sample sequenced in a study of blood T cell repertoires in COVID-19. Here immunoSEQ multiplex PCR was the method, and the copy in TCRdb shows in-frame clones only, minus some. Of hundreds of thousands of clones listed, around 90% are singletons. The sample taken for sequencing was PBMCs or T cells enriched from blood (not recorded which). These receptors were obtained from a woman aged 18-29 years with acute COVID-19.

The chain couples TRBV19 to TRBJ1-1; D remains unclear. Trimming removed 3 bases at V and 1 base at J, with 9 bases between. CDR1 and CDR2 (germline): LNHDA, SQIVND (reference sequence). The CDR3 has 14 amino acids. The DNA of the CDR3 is TGTGCCAGTAGTATTTTTTCAGAGAACACTGAAGCTTTCTTT. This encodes CASSIFSENTEAFF. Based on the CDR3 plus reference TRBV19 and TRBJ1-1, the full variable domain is DGGITQSPKYLFRKEGQNVTLSCEQNLNHDAMYWYRQDPGQGLRLIYYSQIVNDFQKGDIAEGYSVSREKKESFPLTVTSAQKNPTAFYLCASSIFSENTEAFFGQGTRLTVV.

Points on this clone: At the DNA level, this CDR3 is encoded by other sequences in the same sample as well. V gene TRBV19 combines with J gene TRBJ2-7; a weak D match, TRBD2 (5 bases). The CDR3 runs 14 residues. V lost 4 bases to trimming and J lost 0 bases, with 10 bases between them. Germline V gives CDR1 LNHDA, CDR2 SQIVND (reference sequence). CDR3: CASSTRDGSYEQYF. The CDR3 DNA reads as TGTGCCAGTAGTACCCGGGATGGCTCCTACGAGCAGTACTTC. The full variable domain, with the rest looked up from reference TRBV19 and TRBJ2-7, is DGGITQSPKYLFRKEGQNVTLSCEQNLNHDAMYWYRQDPGQGLRLIYYSQIVNDFQKGDIAEGYSVSREKKESFPLTVTSAQKNPTAFYLCASSTRDGSYEQYFGPGTRLTVT.

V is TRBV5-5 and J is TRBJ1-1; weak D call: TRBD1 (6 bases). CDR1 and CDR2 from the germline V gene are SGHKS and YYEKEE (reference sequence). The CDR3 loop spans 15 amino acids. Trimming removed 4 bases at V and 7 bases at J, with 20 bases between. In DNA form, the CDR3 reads TGTGCCAGCAGCGCCCAGGGGTTTATGGTGAGTGAAGCTTTCTTT. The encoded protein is CASSAQGFMVSEAFF.

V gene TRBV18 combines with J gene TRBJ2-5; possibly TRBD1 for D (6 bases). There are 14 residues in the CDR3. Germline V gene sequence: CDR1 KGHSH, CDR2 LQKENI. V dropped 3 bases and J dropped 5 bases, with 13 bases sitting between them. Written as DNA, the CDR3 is TGTGCCAGCTCACCTCTGCCAGGACAGGAGACCCAGTACTTC. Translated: CASSPLPGQETQYF.

The CDR3 DNA reads TGTGCCATCGGCACGGAGCAGTACTTC. Its protein is CAIGTEQYF. This chain links TRBV10-3 with TRBJ2-7; D not resolved. The CDR3 length is 9 residues. Germline values: CDR1 ENHRY, CDR2 SYGVKD. V lost 8 bases and J lost 7, with 6 bases in between.

CDR3 protein: CASSLGRGRTGELFF. The CDR3 DNA reads TGTGCCAGCAGCCTGGGCAGGGGGCGAACCGGGGAGCTGTTTTTT. V and J are TRBV28 and TRBJ2-2, with 8 nucleotides matching TRBD1. Per the germline V gene, CDR1 is MDHEN and CDR2 is SYDVKM. The ends lost 6 bases at V and 5 bases at J; junction bases unmatched: 8. There are 15 residues in the CDR3.

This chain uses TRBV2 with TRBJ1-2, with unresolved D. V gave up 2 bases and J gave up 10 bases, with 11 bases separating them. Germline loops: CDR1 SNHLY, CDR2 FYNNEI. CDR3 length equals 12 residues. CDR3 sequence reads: CASSETLRDYTF. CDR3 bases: TGTGCCAGCAGTGAAACTCTAAGAGACTACACCTTC. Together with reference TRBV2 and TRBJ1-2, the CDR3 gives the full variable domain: EPEVTQTPSHQVTQMGQEVILRCVPISNHLYFYWYRQILGQKVEFLVSFYNNEISEKSEIFDDQFSVERPDGSNFTLKIRSTKLEDSAMYFCASSETLRDYTFGSGTRLTVV.

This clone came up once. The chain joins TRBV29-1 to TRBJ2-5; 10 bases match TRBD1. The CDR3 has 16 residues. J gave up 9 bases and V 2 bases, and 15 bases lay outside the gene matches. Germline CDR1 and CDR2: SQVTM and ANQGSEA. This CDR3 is CSVETGKRQGAVPQYF. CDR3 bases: TGCAGCGTTGAAACGGGGAAGAGACAGGGGGCTGTGCCCCAGTACTTC. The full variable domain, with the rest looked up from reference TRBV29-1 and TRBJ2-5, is SAVISQKPSRDICQRGTSLTIQCQVDSQVTMMFWYRQQPGQSLTLIATANQGSEATYESGFVIDKFPISRPNLTFSTLTVSNMSPEDSSIYLCSVETGKRQGAVPQYFGPGTRLLVL.

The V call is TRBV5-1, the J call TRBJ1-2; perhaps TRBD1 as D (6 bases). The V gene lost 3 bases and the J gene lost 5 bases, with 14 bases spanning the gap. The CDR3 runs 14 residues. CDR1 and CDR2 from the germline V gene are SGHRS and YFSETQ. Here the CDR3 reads CASSYGTRGYGYTF. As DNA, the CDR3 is TGCGCCAGCAGCTACGGGACAAGAGGGTATGGCTACACCTTC.

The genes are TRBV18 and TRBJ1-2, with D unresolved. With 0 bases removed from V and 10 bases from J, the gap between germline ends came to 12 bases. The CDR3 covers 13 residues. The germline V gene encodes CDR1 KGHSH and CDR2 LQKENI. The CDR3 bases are TGTGCCAGCTCACCACCTCCCGGGGTTGTCTACACCTTC. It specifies CASSPPPGVVYTF.

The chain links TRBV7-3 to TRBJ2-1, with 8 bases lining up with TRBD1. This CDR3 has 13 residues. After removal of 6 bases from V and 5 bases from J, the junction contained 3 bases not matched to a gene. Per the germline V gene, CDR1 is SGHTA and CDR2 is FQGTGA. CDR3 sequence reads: CASSWGQDNEQFF. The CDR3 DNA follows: TGTGCCAGCAGTTGGGGACAGGACAATGAGCAGTTCTTC. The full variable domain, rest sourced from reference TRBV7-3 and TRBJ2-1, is GAGVSQTPSNKVTEKGKYVELRCDPISGHTALYWYRQSLGQGPEFLIYFQGTGAADDSGLPNDRFFAVRPEGSVSTLKIQRTERGDSAVYLCASSWGQDNEQFFGPGTRLTVL.

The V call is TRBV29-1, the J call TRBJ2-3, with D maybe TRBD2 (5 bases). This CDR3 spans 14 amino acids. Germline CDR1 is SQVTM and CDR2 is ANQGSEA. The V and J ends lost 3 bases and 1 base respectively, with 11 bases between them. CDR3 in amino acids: CSVEILAGTDTQYF. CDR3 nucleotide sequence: TGCAGCGTTGAGATCCTAGCCGGCACAGATACGCAGTATTTT.

The CDR3: CASSGGTGFYEQYF. As DNA, the CDR3 is TGTGCCAGCAGCGGTGGGACAGGGTTCTACGAGCAGTACTTC. This chain uses TRBV28 with TRBJ2-7, with TRBD1 matching 9 bases. The CDR3 length is 14 residues. The V and J ends lost 6 bases and 3 bases, in that order; junction bases with no gene match: 6. The germline V gene has CDR1 MDHEN and CDR2 SYDVKM.

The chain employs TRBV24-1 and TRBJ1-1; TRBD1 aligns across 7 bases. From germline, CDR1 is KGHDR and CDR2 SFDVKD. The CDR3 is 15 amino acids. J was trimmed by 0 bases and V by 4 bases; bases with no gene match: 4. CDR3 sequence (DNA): TGTGCCACCAGTGAGGCCGGGACAGTGAACACTGAAGCTTTCTTT. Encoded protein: CATSEAGTVNTEAFF.

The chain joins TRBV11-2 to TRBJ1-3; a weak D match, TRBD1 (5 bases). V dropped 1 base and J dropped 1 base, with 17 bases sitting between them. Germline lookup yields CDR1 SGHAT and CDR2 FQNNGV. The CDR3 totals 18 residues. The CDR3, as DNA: TGTGCCAGCAGCTTAGGGCGGGGACGGAGCCGATCTGGAAACACCATATATTTT. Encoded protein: CASSLGRGRSRSGNTIYF.

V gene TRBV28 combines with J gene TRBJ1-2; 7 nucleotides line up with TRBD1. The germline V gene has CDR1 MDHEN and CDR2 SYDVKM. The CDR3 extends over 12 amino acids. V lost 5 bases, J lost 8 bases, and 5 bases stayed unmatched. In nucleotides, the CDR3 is TGTGCCAGCAGTCTTCCAGGGGGAGGCTACACCTTC. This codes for CASSLPGGGYTF.

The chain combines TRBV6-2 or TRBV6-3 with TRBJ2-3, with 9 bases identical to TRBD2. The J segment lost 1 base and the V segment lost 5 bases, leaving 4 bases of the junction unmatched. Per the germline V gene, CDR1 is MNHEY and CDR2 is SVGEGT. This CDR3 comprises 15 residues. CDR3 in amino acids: CASSVAGARTDTQYF. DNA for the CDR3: TGTGCCAGCAGTGTAGCGGGAGCCCGCACAGATACGCAGTATTTT.

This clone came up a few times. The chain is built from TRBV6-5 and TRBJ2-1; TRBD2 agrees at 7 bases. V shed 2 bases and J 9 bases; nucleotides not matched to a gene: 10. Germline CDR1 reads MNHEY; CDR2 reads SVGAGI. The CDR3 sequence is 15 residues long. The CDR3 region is CASSYESSGPAEQFF. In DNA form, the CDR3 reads TGTGCCAGCAGTTACGAGTCTAGCGGTCCGGCTGAGCAGTTCTTC.

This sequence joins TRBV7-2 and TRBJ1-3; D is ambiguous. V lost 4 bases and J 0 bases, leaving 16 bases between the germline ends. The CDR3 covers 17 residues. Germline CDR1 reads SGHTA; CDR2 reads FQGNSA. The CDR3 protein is CASSSWVAGSSGNTIYF. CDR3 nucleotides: TGTGCCAGCAGCTCATGGGTGGCGGGGAGCTCTGGAAACACCATATATTTT.

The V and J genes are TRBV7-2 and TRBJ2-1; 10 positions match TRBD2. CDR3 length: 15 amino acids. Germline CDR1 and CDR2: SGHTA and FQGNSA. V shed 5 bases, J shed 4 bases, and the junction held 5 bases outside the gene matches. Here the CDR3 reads CASSPLAGEYNEQFF. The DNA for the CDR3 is TGTGCCAGCAGCCCTCTAGCGGGAGAGTACAATGAGCAGTTCTTC.

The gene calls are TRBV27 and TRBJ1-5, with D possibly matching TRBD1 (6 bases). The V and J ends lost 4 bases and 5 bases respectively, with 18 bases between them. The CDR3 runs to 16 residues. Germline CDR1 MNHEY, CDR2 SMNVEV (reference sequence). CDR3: CASSSRGQIDDQPQHF. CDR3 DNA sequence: TGTGCCAGCAGTTCCCGAGGACAGATCGACGATCAGCCCCAGCATTTT.

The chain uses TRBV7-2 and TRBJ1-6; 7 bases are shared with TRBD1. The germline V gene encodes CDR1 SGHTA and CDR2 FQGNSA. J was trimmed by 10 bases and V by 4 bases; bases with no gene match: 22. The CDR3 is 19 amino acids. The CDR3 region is CASSSMTRGTELLGSPLHF. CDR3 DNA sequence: TGTGCCAGCAGCTCGATGACTAGGGGGACAGAGCTTCTTGGGTCACCCCTCCACTTT.